This T cell receptor (beta chain) was documented in a study of blood T cell repertoires in COVID-19 (TCRdb year 2020). In terms of the full investigation: Collaborator samples came from the United States, Italy and Spain and covered acute and convalescent phases of COVID-19. Sample metadata almost always included a de-identified subject ID, COVID-19 status, age in years and sex. The repertoires were released in a freely available public database meant as a resource for research on the immune response to SARS-CoV-2. Where HLA class I and class II types were available, the types were taken from metadata supplied by the sample provider, not from assay-based typing. The material from the prospective study consisted of cDNA or gDNA derived from T cells, B-cell-depleted T cells, or PBMCs. Deeply sampled blood TCRbeta repertoires from subjects exposed to, actively infected with, or recovered from COVID-19 were included in the dataset. Samples came from the ongoing ImmuneRACE study (first 160 participants) plus 1,254 subjects from 6 global collaborators. What the study reported, not specific to this receptor: The amount of clinical and demographic metadata varied by source and participant and was provided uncurated.

TCRbeta CDR3 regions were amplified from genomic DNA by means of the immunoSEQ Assay, a bias-controlled multiplex PCR. The published analysis was carried out like this. Within the assay, amplification of reference gene primers was used to estimate how many nucleated cells each sample contained. To quantify the absolute abundance of each unique TCRbeta CDR3 rearrangement, sequence reads were collapsed and filtered. For each sample, productive Simpson clonality was calculated by taking the square root of Simpson's diversity index across productive rearrangements. Imported from immuneACCESS, the table was reduced by TCRdb to in-frame sequences with V and J called. These copies leave out some clones; in studies compared against another copy, an unresolved V gene accounts for under half, and the cause of the remainder is not known. Clonal size and the V and J genes are those of that table, whereas D and trimming came from the DNA. The sample yields about 200,000 clones; about 91% were counted once. Of the sample, around 1.2% falls within the top ten clones.

The CDR3 measures 17 amino acids from cysteine to phenylalanine. Only the CDR3 DNA is retained, 51 bases long and in frame from the first base. CDR1 LNHNV and CDR2 YYDKDF are derived from the germline V gene (reference sequence). V is pared back by 0 bases and J by 2 bases, with 14 bases lying between the germline termini. Collaborating institutions collected whole blood in K2EDTA tubes following their own protocols. For TCRbeta analysis, collaborators shipped samples as frozen whole blood, isolated PBMCs, or DNA extracted from either of those sample types. A word on this clone: Its antigen is not yet known. No much larger clonotype is one base removed from it; base qualities were not supplied.

The sequence derives from a man between 25 and 39 years old with acute or convalescent COVID-19. The V gene is TRBV15 and the J gene is TRBJ2-1, with TRBD2 as a weak D call on 5 bases. The specimen sequenced was peripheral blood. The DNA reads as follows: TGTGCCACCAGCAGAGATTTGGCGGAGAGGGCCTACAATGAGCAGTTCTTC. Its product reads: CATSRDLAERAYNEQFF. Reference TRBV15 and TRBJ2-1 proteins supply the regions before and after the CDR3; the full variable domain is: DAMVIQNPRYQVTQFGKPVTLSCSQTLNHNVMYWYQQKSSQAPKLLFHYYDKDFNNEADTPDNFQSRRPNTSFCFLDIRSPGLGDTAMYLCATSRDLAERAYNEQFFGPGTRLTVL.